The 18 T cell receptor beta chains below were found in one sample sequenced in a study of cytomegalovirus exposure and HLA in healthy donors. Primers: 60 Vbeta forward and 13 Jbeta reverse. TCRdb's copy holds only in-frame clones and misses some; the assay was immunoSEQ multiplex PCR. The sample has 140,000 or so clones, about 74% seen once. The sequencing sample was made of PBMCs. These receptors came from a woman in her forties in good health and CMV-seronegative.

This clone has just a few counts. The rearrangement links TRBV28 to TRBJ2-5; a weak D match, TRBD2 (5 bases). The CDR3 has 12 amino acids. V was pared by 6 bases and J by 2 bases, with 7 bases between. The germline gives CDR1 MDHEN, CDR2 SYDVKM. The CDR3 region is CASSGIQETQYF. The CDR3 DNA follows: TGTGCCAGCAGCGGGATACAAGAGACCCAGTACTTC.

The gene calls are TRBV18 and TRBJ2-7, with D possibly matching TRBD2 (5 bases). With 4 bases removed from V and 4 bases from J, the gap between germline ends came to 14 bases. Germline V gene sequence: CDR1 KGHSH, CDR2 LQKENI. This CDR3 is built from 14 residues. CDR3 nucleotide sequence: TGTGCCAGCTCACTAGCGCCGATCGAGTACGAGCAGTACTTC. Translated: CASSLAPIEYEQYF.

The chain carries TRBV29-1 and TRBJ1-2; TRBD1 might be the D (6 bases). The V end lost 6 bases, the J end lost 2 bases, and 13 bases lay between the germline ends. The CDR3 has 13 amino acids. Germline CDR1 reads SQVTM; CDR2 reads ANQGSEA. The CDR3 nucleotides read TGCAGCGTGTCAACAGGGACCAACTATGGCTACACCTTC. As protein: CSVSTGTNYGYTF.

This chain links TRBV28 with TRBJ2-7, with no clear D. The CDR3 is 12 residues long. CDR1 and CDR2 from the germline V gene are MDHEN and SYDVKM. The V end was cut by 5 bases, the J end by 0 bases, with 5 bases between. CDR3 region: CASSVGSYEQYF. Written as DNA, the CDR3 is TGTGCCAGCAGTGTCGGCTCCTACGAGCAGTACTTC.

V is TRBV19 and J is TRBJ2-3; weak D call: TRBD1 (6 bases). This CDR3 has 14 residues. V lost 6 bases and J 2 bases, leaving 12 bases between the germline ends. CDR1 is LNHDA, CDR2 SQIVND, per germline (reference sequence). This chain's CDR3 is CASRTTGTTDTQYF. The CDR3 nucleotides are TGTGCCAGTAGGACTACAGGGACCACAGATACGCAGTATTTT.

This clone turned up a few times. This chain joins TRBV7-9 and TRBJ2-1; D not certain. Germline loops: CDR1 SEHNR, CDR2 FQNEAQ (reference sequence). CDR3 size: 17 residues. Between the trimmed V and J ends, which lost 0 bases and 0 bases, there was a span of 12 bases. Written as DNA, the CDR3 is TGTGCCAGCAGCTTAGCGATTGCAGAATTCTCCTACAATGAGCAGTTCTTC. Its protein is CASSLAIAEFSYNEQFF.

This clone was counted a single time. V is TRBV10-1 and J is TRBJ2-1, with a weak D call TRBD2 (5 bases). Germline CDR1 is WNHNN and CDR2 is SYGVQD (reference sequence). The CDR3 has 16 residues. V lost 0 bases and J 0 bases, leaving 9 bases between the germline ends. The CDR3, as DNA: TGCGCCAGCAGTGAGTCAGCTAGCAGCTCCTACAATGAGCAGTTCTTC. It yields the protein CASSESASSSYNEQFF.

The genes are TRBV5-5 and TRBJ2-7; D is perhaps TRBD2 (6 bases). Germline-derived CDR1 and CDR2 are SGHKS and YYEKEE (reference sequence). This CDR3 comprises 15 residues. V was clipped by 0 bases and J by 3 bases, with 13 bases between them. CDR3 region: CASSLDWGVVYEQYF. For the CDR3, the DNA is TGTGCCAGCAGCTTGGATTGGGGGGTAGTCTACGAGCAGTACTTC. Combining the CDR3 with reference TRBV5-5 and TRBJ2-7 gives the whole variable domain DAGVTQSPTHLIKTRGQQVTLRCSPISGHKSVSWYQQVLGQGPQFIFQYYEKEERGRGNFPDRFSARQFPNYSSELNVNALLLGDSALYLCASSLDWGVVYEQYFGPGTRLTVT.

Turning to this clone: Other DNA sequences of this sample code for an identical CDR3. This chain links TRBV6-5 with TRBJ1-1; a possible D gene is TRBD1 (6 bases). Trimming pared 5 bases from V and 6 bases from J, leaving 16 bases between. This CDR3 has 14 amino acids. Per the germline V gene, CDR1 is MNHEY and CDR2 is SVGAGI. The CDR3 region is CASSPPLRTAEAFF. CDR3 bases: TGTGCCAGCAGTCCCCCTTTGAGGACAGCTGAAGCTTTCTTT.

This chain uses TRBV18 with TRBJ2-1; possible D gene TRBD2, 5 bases. Between the trimmed V and J ends, which lost 2 bases and 1 base, there was a span of 9 bases. Looked up from germline, CDR1 is KGHSH and CDR2 is LQKENI. The CDR3 is 15 amino acids. Here the CDR3 DNA reads TGTGCCAGCTCACCAGGTGGGAGTTCCTACAATGAGCAGTTCTTC. Translated: CASSPGGSSYNEQFF.

The chain couples TRBV30 to TRBJ1-6, with D possibly TRBD1 on 5 matching bases. V lost 4 bases, J lost 12 bases, and 19 bases lay in between. Germline loops: CDR1 GTSNPN, CDR2 SVGIG (reference sequence). The CDR3 runs 14 residues. CDR3 nucleotides: TGTGCCTGGACCCGGGTCCTCCAAGGGGAACCCCTCCACTTT. Its translation is CAWTRVLQGEPLHF.

This clone came up once. CDR3 nucleotide sequence: TGTGCCTGGAGTGTATCCGGGACTAGCTACAATGAGCAGTTCTTC. This translates into CAWSVSGTSYNEQFF. V is TRBV30 and J is TRBJ2-1, with 8 bases matching TRBD2. This CDR3 region has 15 residues. Germline loops: CDR1 GTSNPN, CDR2 SVGIG (reference sequence). Unmatched junction bases numbered 4, after V lost 0 bases and J lost 3 bases.

The J gene is TRBJ2-7, the V gene TRBV10-1; 8 nucleotides agree with TRBD2. The germline gives CDR1 WNHNN, CDR2 SYGVQD (reference sequence). Trimming at V came to 3 bases and at J to 5 bases, leaving 9 bases not matched to a gene. The CDR3 loop spans 15 amino acids. CDR3 nucleotide sequence: TGCGCCAGCAGTGACCCACGGGGGGGGGACCACGAGCAGTACTTC. Encoded protein: CASSDPRGGDHEQYF.

The chain carries TRBV19 and TRBJ1-2, with 7 bases fitting TRBD1. CDR1 and CDR2 from the germline V gene are LNHDA and SQIVND (reference sequence). This CDR3 region has 14 residues. The ends lost 6 bases at V and 3 bases at J; junction bases unmatched: 7. CDR3 nucleotide sequence: TGTGCCAGTAGGGGGACAGTGAGGGACTATGGCTACACCTTC. Its translation is CASRGTVRDYGYTF. Together with reference TRBV19 and TRBJ1-2, the CDR3 gives the full variable domain: DGGITQSPKYLFRKEGQNVTLSCEQNLNHDAMYWYRQDPGQGLRLIYYSQIVNDFQKGDIAEGYSVSREKKESFPLTVTSAQKNPTAFYLCASRGTVRDYGYTFGSGTRLTVV.

The chain joins TRBV1 to TRBJ2-3; the D call in the table, TRBD2, was not verified against the DNA. TRBV1 is reported as a pseudogene. This CDR3 comprises 18 residues. The CDR3 spells CTSSLLAGSPCSTDTQYF. CDR3 nucleotide sequence: TGCACCAGCAGCCTCCTAGCGGGAAGCCCTTGTAGCACAGATACGCAGTATTTT.

This clone was seen a few times. The chain joins TRBV7-9 to TRBJ2-3; 12 bases are shared with TRBD2. J gave up 5 bases and V 6 bases, and 6 bases lay outside the gene matches. The CDR3 sequence is 15 residues long. From germline, CDR1 is SEHNR and CDR2 FQNEAQ (reference sequence). The CDR3 sequence: CASRQPGLAGDTQYF. The CDR3 region has the DNA TGTGCCAGCAGACAACCGGGACTAGCGGGAGATACGCAGTATTTT.

The V and J genes are TRBV4-1 and TRBJ1-5; 7 bases map to TRBD1. V was clipped by 3 bases and J by 6 bases; unmatched bases: 8. Germline V gene sequence: CDR1 MGHRA, CDR2 YSYEKL. The CDR3 covers 15 residues. CDR3 loop: CASSQLPGQPQPQHF. The DNA of the CDR3 is TGCGCCAGCAGCCAGCTCCCGGGACAGCCTCAGCCCCAGCATTTT.

This chain joins TRBV7-2 and TRBJ1-5; D gene uncertain. CDR1 SGHTA and CDR2 FQGNSA come from the germline V gene. The CDR3 covers 13 residues. Trimming removed 6 bases from V and 5 bases from J, with 11 bases in between. CDR3 protein: CASRKAADQPQHF. In nucleotides, the CDR3 is TGTGCCAGCAGGAAAGCCGCGGATCAGCCCCAGCATTTT.